These 20 T cell receptor beta chains came from one sample sequenced in a study of fetal regulatory T cell absence and autoimmunity. Sequenced by immunoSEQ multiplex PCR; TCRdb stores in-frame clones only, minus some. The sample lists some 44,000 clones; about 79% were seen once. Source material: cord blood. The receptor set was obtained from a newborn boy with IPEX syndrome.

This clone was seen a single time. This chain uses TRBV9 with TRBJ1-1, with 8 bases that match TRBD1. CDR1 SGDLS and CDR2 YYNGEE come from the germline V gene. The J segment lost 5 bases and the V segment lost 3 bases, leaving 9 bases of the junction unmatched. This CDR3 region has 15 residues. The CDR3 sequence: CASSANRGLITEAFF. The CDR3 bases are TGTGCCAGCAGCGCAAACAGGGGGTTAATAACTGAAGCTTTCTTT.

The rearrangement uses TRBV19 and TRBJ2-3; the match to TRBD2 covers 9 bases. Germline V lookup: CDR1 LNHDA, CDR2 SQIVND (reference sequence). This CDR3 contains 15 residues. Unmatched junction bases numbered 6, after V lost 3 bases and J lost 5 bases. In nucleotides, the CDR3 is TGTGCCAGTAGTATCCTAGCGGGACTATTAGATACGCAGTATTTT. Its translation: CASSILAGLLDTQYF.

This sequence joins TRBV5-1 and TRBJ2-1, with 7 bases aligning to TRBD2. J was trimmed by 4 bases and V by 5 bases; bases with no gene match: 12. The germline gives CDR1 SGHRS, CDR2 YFSETQ. This CDR3 comprises 16 residues. The CDR3 here is CASRVTAAGAYNEQFF. CDR3 bases: TGCGCCAGCAGAGTGACGGCGGCGGGAGCTTACAATGAGCAGTTCTTC.

In this sample, this clone turned up once. V gene TRBV29-1 combines with J gene TRBJ2-6; D is perhaps TRBD1 (5 bases). This CDR3 has 14 residues. V lost 7 bases and J lost 0, with 10 bases in between. Germline CDR1 is SQVTM and CDR2 is ANQGSEA. CDR3: CSAIDSSGANVLTF. The CDR3 coding sequence is TGCAGCGCGATAGACAGCTCTGGGGCCAACGTCCTGACTTTC.

The chain combines TRBV6-5 with TRBJ1-4; 9 bases map to TRBD1. Germline V gives CDR1 MNHEY, CDR2 SVGAGI. The CDR3 loop spans 15 amino acids. V lost 4 bases and J lost 4; bases outside the gene matches: 4. Written as DNA, the CDR3 is TGTGCCAGCAGTTGGACAGGGGCTTTTAATGAAAAACTGTTTTTT. It codes for CASSWTGAFNEKLFF.

The chain carries TRBV7-8 and TRBJ2-5, with no clear D. This CDR3 spans 13 amino acids. Trimming removed 5 bases at V and 5 bases at J, with 12 bases between. The germline gives CDR1 SGHVS, CDR2 FQNEAQ. CDR3 sequence: CASSPGPRETQYF. CDR3 DNA: TGTGCCAGCAGCCCGGGCCCCCGGGAGACCCAGTACTTC.

J is TRBJ1-1 and V is TRBV21-1. TRBV21-1 is described as a pseudogene. CDR3 length: 16 residues. The CDR3 sequence is CASSKLSGGGDGVAFF. CDR3 nucleotides: TGTGCCAGCAGCAAACTCTCTGGGGGAGGGGACGGGGTAGCTTTCTTT.

This clone was seen a few times. The chain carries TRBV27 and TRBJ1-2; 7 bases are shared with TRBD1. CDR3 length equals 13 residues. V shed 6 bases and J 2 bases; nucleotides not matched to a gene: 3. The germline gives CDR1 MNHEY, CDR2 SMNVEV (reference sequence). CDR3 in amino acids: CASSQTGNYGYTF. The CDR3 nucleotides read TGTGCCAGCAGCCAGACAGGGAACTATGGCTACACCTTC.

The chain recombines TRBV27 with TRBJ2-1; D is possibly TRBD1 or TRBD2 (5 bases each). The germline V and J ends were trimmed by 6 bases and 3 bases, with 18 bases remaining between them. The CDR3 sequence is 16 residues long. The germline V gene has CDR1 MNHEY and CDR2 SMNVEV (reference sequence). As DNA, the CDR3 is TGTGCCAGCAGCCGTGGTACCCCGAGGGGCTACAATGAGCAGTTCTTC. Its protein is CASSRGTPRGYNEQFF.

The chain joins TRBV12-5 to TRBJ1-2, with D unclear. This CDR3 comprises 13 residues. The germline V and J ends were trimmed by 2 bases and 1 base, with 5 bases remaining between them. Germline CDR1 is LGHNT and CDR2 is FRNRAP. CDR3 nucleotides: TGTGCTAGTGGTTTGTGGCATAACTATGGCTACACCTTC. Amino acids: CASGLWHNYGYTF.

There are a few counts of this clone. The rearrangement links TRBV7-2 to TRBJ1-2; 8 bases fit TRBD1. The CDR3 covers 13 residues. Germline lookup yields CDR1 SGHTA and CDR2 FQGNSA. The trim removed 3 bases at V and 4 bases at J, leaving 1 base unmatched. Here the CDR3 DNA reads TGTGCCAGCAGCTTCACAGGGGGCTATGGCTACACCTTC. This sequence encodes CASSFTGGYGYTF.

The chain employs TRBV5-4 and TRBJ2-3; no clear D. Trimming stripped 0 bases from V and 0 bases from J, with 8 bases between. The CDR3 loop spans 15 amino acids. Looked up from germline, CDR1 is SGHNT and CDR2 is YYREEE (reference sequence). In DNA form, the CDR3 reads TGTGCCAGCAGCTTGGATGGGCTTAGCACAGATACGCAGTATTTT. Protein: CASSLDGLSTDTQYF.

This clone was found a few times. This rearrangement joins TRBV28 to TRBJ2-7; TRBD1 or TRBD2 may be the D gene (5 bases each). Trimming cost V 5 bases and J 3 bases, with 14 bases left between them. This CDR3 comprises 14 residues. Per germline, CDR1 MDHEN and CDR2 SYDVKM. CDR3 DNA sequence: TGTGCCAGCAGTAATCGGGACCCCTTCTACGAGCAGTACTTC. It specifies CASSNRDPFYEQYF.

The gene calls are TRBV7-9 and TRBJ1-1; 8 positions agree with TRBD1. The germline CDR1 and CDR2 sequences are SEHNR and FQNEAQ (reference sequence). This CDR3 is built from 15 residues. V shed 2 bases and J 0 bases; nucleotides not matched to a gene: 2. The CDR3 coding sequence is TGTGCCAGCAGCTTACAGGGGGCGATGAACACTGAAGCTTTCTTT. Amino acid sequence: CASSLQGAMNTEAFF.

The rearrangement joins TRBV6-1 to TRBJ2-7, with 11 nucleotides matching TRBD1. The CDR3 has 15 residues. J was trimmed by 4 bases and V by 2 bases; bases with no gene match: 4. Germline V lookup: CDR1 MNHNS, CDR2 SASEGT. The CDR3 protein is CASSERDRGNYEQYF. CDR3 coding DNA: TGTGCCAGCAGTGAAAGGGACAGGGGGAATTACGAGCAGTACTTC.

The chain recombines TRBV10-3 with TRBJ2-6, with 8 bases aligning to TRBD1. This CDR3 is built from 16 residues. The germline gives CDR1 ENHRY, CDR2 SYGVKD. The V segment lost 2 bases and the J segment 1 base; nucleotides outside the gene matches: 1. CDR3 loop: CAISETGGSGANVLTF. CDR3 coding DNA: TGTGCCATCAGTGAGACAGGGGGGTCTGGGGCCAACGTCCTGACTTTC.

V gene TRBV15 combines with J gene TRBJ2-1; a weak D match, TRBD1 (6 bases). The V gene's germline CDR1 is LNHNV and CDR2 YYDKDF (reference sequence). Trimming took 3 bases from V and 9 from J, leaving 15 bases between them. The CDR3 consists of 14 residues. In nucleotides, the CDR3 is TGTGCCACCAGCAGCTCCCTCAGAGGGGGTGAGCAGTTCTTC. Residues: CATSSSLRGGEQFF.

V is TRBV11-3 and J is TRBJ2-5; D may be TRBD2 (5 bases). Germline CDR1 SGHNT, CDR2 YENEEA. This CDR3 region has 15 residues. The V end was cut by 0 bases, the J end by 4 bases, with 12 bases between. The CDR3 DNA reads TGTGCCAGCAGCTTAGATCCGGGAAGAGGAGAGACCCAGTACTTC. Encoded protein: CASSLDPGRGETQYF.

The chain has TRBV4-2 and TRBJ2-7, with 14 bases lining up with TRBD2. The CDR3 has 15 residues. Germline loops: CDR1 LGHNA, CDR2 YNFKEQ. The V gene end was trimmed by 4 bases and the J gene end by 2 bases; junction bases not matched to a gene: 1. CDR3 DNA sequence: TGTGCCAGCAGCCGGGGACTAGCGGGGGCCTACGAGCAGTACTTC. Its protein product is CASSRGLAGAYEQYF.

The rearrangement joins TRBV30 to TRBJ1-1; D perhaps matches TRBD1 (6 bases). This CDR3 is 14 amino acids long. The germline V gene has CDR1 GTSNPN and CDR2 SVGIG (reference sequence). Trimming cost V 4 bases and J 9 bases, with 21 bases left between them. The CDR3 nucleotides are TGTGCCTGGACCTTAATACAGGGTGAGAGCAAAGCTTTCTTT. Translated: CAWTLIQGESKAFF.